This entry concerns a single T cell receptor beta chain. Its specificity is not known. Library preparation for TCR beta used quantitative 5'-RACE with molecular barcodes. One entry per CDR3 protein results from TCRdb running MiXCR on the 5' RACE reads. The table has 670,000 or so distinct CDR3 sequences, 15% to 20% seen once. This sample was taken from a study of CD8 T cells in ankylosing spondylitis. CDR1 is SQVTM and CDR2 is ANQGSEA in the germline V gene. Trimming removed 4 bases at V and 9 bases at J, with 13 bases between. This CDR3 is 12 amino acids long. Findings and limits, study-wide: One TCR beta motif, made up of eight or nine highly homologous variants, appeared characteristic of ankylosing spondylitis blood. As for the disease-linked clones, they showed a CD8+ phenotype and occurred at relatively low frequencies in peripheral blood. There was reportedly significant enrichment of clones that were disease-linked in matched ankylosing spondylitis synovial fluid. Several of the motif variants were reported before in synovial fluid and blood from reactive arthritis.

The sequenced sample was blood, either unsorted or a sorted T cell fraction (not recorded which). The sequence was obtained from a male donor with ankylosing spondylitis. The gene calls are TRBV29-1 and TRBJ2-1; tentatively, D is TRBD2 (6 bases). CDR3 nucleotide sequence: TGCAGCGTTGCAAATGCGGGAATTGAGCAGTTCTTC. Its translation: CSVANAGIEQFF.